This T cell receptor beta chain was sequenced during a study of T cell changes during pregnancy in multiple sclerosis. This clone was found once. Profiling relied on immunoSEQ multiplex PCR, and the TCRdb table lists in-frame clones only, not all of them. This sample has about 93,000 clones, with about 92% found just once. The sequencing here drew on peripheral blood, taken after pregnancy. The receptor was isolated from a female donor with multiple sclerosis, enrolled in a pregnancy study.

CDR3: CASSPQGAGYEQYF. The CDR3 DNA reads as TGTGCCAGCAGCCCACAGGGGGCAGGGTACGAGCAGTACTTC. V and J are TRBV7-3 and TRBJ2-7; 9 bases map to TRBD1. Germline V gives CDR1 SGHTA, CDR2 FQGTGA. The V gene end was trimmed by 5 bases and the J gene end by 4 bases; junction bases not matched to a gene: 6. CDR3 length: 14 amino acids. The full variable domain, completed using reference TRBV7-3 and TRBJ2-7, is GAGVSQTPSNKVTEKGKYVELRCDPISGHTALYWYRQSLGQGPEFLIYFQGTGAADDSGLPNDRFFAVRPEGSVSTLKIQRTERGDSAVYLCASSPQGAGYEQYFGPGTRLTVT.